This T cell receptor beta chain was documented in a study of CD8 T cells in Susac syndrome. When the RNA was reverse transcribed, random hexamers were used with an input of roughly 0.45 to 1 ug. TCRdb re-analysed the immunoSEQ multiplex PCR reads in MiXCR, keeping a single row per CDR3 protein. The sample includes roughly 180,000 distinct CDR3 sequences, about 95% of them seen just once. The trim removed 5 bases at V and 2 bases at J, leaving 5 bases unmatched. Looked up from germline, CDR1 is SGHTA and CDR2 is FQGNSA. The CDR3 totals 14 residues. The chain combines TRBV7-2 with TRBJ2-7; 8 bases agree with TRBD1. The TCR was taken from a human donor in good health. Material: CD4+ T cells from PBMCs. The CDR3 region is CASSRWTGTYEQYF. CDR3 bases: TGTGCCAGCAGCCGTTGGACAGGGACCTACGAGCAGTACTTC.